This passage covers 21 T cell receptor beta chains from one sample sequenced in a study of metastatic and nonmetastatic thyroid tumors. TCRdb reassembled clones from the PCR reads with MiXCR. The table has 26,000 or so clones, over 15% seen once; the top ten hold around 6.5%. Thyroid surgery was performed in patients who had received no treatment beforehand. Material: blood. The source is a male donor with papillary thyroid cancer or a benign thyroid nodule (not recorded which). Some clones in this sample may be carry-over from other donors' samples.

This clone showed up just a few times. The DNA of the CDR3 is TGTGCCAGCAGTCGCTCTCAATGGAGCTCCTACGAGCAGTACTTC. Translating it yields CASSRSQWSSYEQYF. The genes are TRBV6-1 and TRBJ2-7; D is undetermined. Germline values: CDR1 MNHNS, CDR2 SASEGT. The CDR3 length is 15 residues. Deletions cut 5 bases from V and 0 bases from J, with 14 bases between.

This clone was seen ten or more times. The rearrangement joins TRBV10-3 to TRBJ1-5; D is uncertain. In germline, CDR1 is ENHRY, CDR2 SYGVKD. Between the trimmed V and J ends, which lost 6 bases and 7 bases, there was a span of 10 bases. The CDR3 is 12 amino acids. The CDR3 DNA reads TGTGCCATCAGAGGCGTCGGGCAGCCCCAGCATTTT. Amino acids: CAIRGVGQPQHF.

This clone has a count of ten or more. This sequence joins TRBV10-3 and TRBJ2-7; 11 bases agree with TRBD2. Trimming cost V 10 bases and J 3 bases; bases outside gene matches: 8. The CDR3 is made up of 14 amino acids. CDR1 and CDR2 from the germline V gene are ENHRY and SYGVKD. The DNA of the CDR3 is TGTGCCAGCCGGGCCGGGACTAGCGGCTACGAGCAGTACTTC. It specifies CASRAGTSGYEQYF.

This clone was seen a handful of times. J is TRBJ1-1 and V is TRBV10-1; D perhaps matches TRBD1 (5 bases). Trimming removed 5 bases from V and 2 bases from J, with 9 bases in between. This CDR3 comprises 13 residues. From germline, CDR1 is WNHNN and CDR2 SYGVQD (reference sequence). In nucleotides, the CDR3 is TGCGCCAGCAGTCAGGACATTAACACTGAAGCTTTCTTT. Its translation: CASSQDINTEAFF.

This clone was found many times. This sequence joins TRBV7-9 and TRBJ2-7; 7 positions match TRBD1. Per germline, CDR1 SEHNR and CDR2 FQNEAQ (reference sequence). This CDR3 has 14 amino acids. J lost 3 bases, V lost 6 bases, and 8 bases had no gene match. The CDR3 spells CASSTTQGNYEQYF. The CDR3 DNA sequence: TGTGCCAGCAGTACCACACAGGGGAACTACGAGCAGTACTTC.

This clone was found many times. This chain's CDR3 is CASRPPGPGIPTQYF. The CDR3 DNA reads as TGTGCCAGCAGACCGCCGGGCCCCGGAATCCCGACGCAGTATTTT. V usage is TRBV28 and J usage is TRBJ2-3; D is ambiguous. Germline-derived CDR1 and CDR2 are MDHEN and SYDVKM. This CDR3 spans 15 amino acids. Trimming removed 6 bases at V and 9 bases at J, with 22 bases between.

This clone has at least ten counts. A much larger clone differs by one base, so this may be a read error. The CDR3 loop reads CASSARDNSYEQYF. The CDR3 DNA sequence: TGTGCCAGCAGTGCCCGGGACAACTCCTACGAGCAGTACTTC. The chain links TRBV6-1 to TRBJ2-7, with D perhaps matching TRBD1 (6 bases). The CDR3 extends over 14 amino acids. The V gene lost 4 bases and the J gene lost 0 bases, with 10 bases spanning the gap. Germline lookup yields CDR1 MNHNS and CDR2 SASEGT.

The chain's CDR3 is CASSRTVSEQFF. The CDR3 DNA reads as TGTGCCAGCAGCCGGACGGTATCCGAGCAGTTCTTC. V is TRBV3-1 and J is TRBJ2-1; D is undetermined. Germline V gene lookup returns CDR1 LGHDT and CDR2 YNNKEL (reference sequence). The V gene lost 4 bases and the J gene lost 10 bases, with 11 bases spanning the gap. CDR3 length: 12 residues.

This clone was found many times. The genes are TRBV14 and TRBJ1-1; 12 positions agree with TRBD1. Germline V gives CDR1 SGHDN, CDR2 FVKESK. Unmatched junction bases numbered 3, after V lost 4 bases and J lost 0 bases. This CDR3 contains 16 residues. The CDR3 sequence: CASSPGTGGLNTEAFF. CDR3 DNA: TGTGCCAGCAGCCCCGGGACAGGGGGCCTGAACACTGAAGCTTTCTTT. The complete variable domain, with remaining parts taken from reference TRBV14 and TRBJ1-1, reads EAGVTQFPSHSVIEKGQTVTLRCDPISGHDNLYWYRRVMGKEIKFLLHFVKESKQDESGMPNNRFLAERTGGTYSTLKVQPAELEDSGVYFCASSPGTGGLNTEAFFGQGTRLTVV.

This rearrangement joins TRBV20-1 to TRBJ2-1; 7 nucleotides align to TRBD2. Germline CDR1 is DFQATT and CDR2 is SNEGSKA (reference sequence). The CDR3 is made up of 10 amino acids. Here the CDR3 reads CAGVGNYQFF. CDR3 in DNA: TGCGCGGGAGTGGGCAATTATCAGTTCTTC.

Concerning this clone itself: The junction differs from germline at one of its ends, possibly a read error. The CDR3 region is CASSLFIEVSGSQSEDYVQYF. CDR3 coding DNA: TGTGCCAGCAGTTTATTTATCGAGGTGTCCGGGTCTCAATCGGAAGACTACGTGCAGTACTTC. The chain recombines TRBV27 with TRBJ2-7; the D gene is possibly TRBD2 (5 bases). Germline CDR1 MNHEY, CDR2 SMNVEV (reference sequence). The CDR3 covers 21 residues.

This sequence joins TRBV20-1 and TRBJ2-3, with 11 bases matching TRBD2. From germline, CDR1 is DFQATT and CDR2 SNEGSKA (reference sequence). The ends lost 0 bases at V and 5 bases at J; junction bases unmatched: 7. The CDR3 spans 16 residues. The CDR3 DNA follows: TGCAGTGCTAGAGACACTAGCGGGAGTATTGGAGATACGCAGTATTTT. This sequence encodes CSARDTSGSIGDTQYF.

This clone was picked up many times. This chain uses TRBV19 with TRBJ1-5; no firm D call. Trimming removed 5 bases from V and 0 bases from J, with 14 bases in between. The CDR3 is made up of 16 amino acids. Per germline, CDR1 LNHDA and CDR2 SQIVND (reference sequence). CDR3 sequence reads: CASSPPKVYSNQPQHF. The CDR3 DNA is TGTGCCAGTAGTCCACCTAAGGTCTATAGCAATCAGCCCCAGCATTTT.

This clone was detected ten times or more. This sequence joins TRBV19 and TRBJ2-3; D ambiguous. CDR3 length: 14 residues. Germline loops: CDR1 LNHDA, CDR2 SQIVND (reference sequence). The V end lost 4 bases, the J end lost 0 bases, and 8 bases lay between the germline ends. The CDR3 loop is CASSRGVSTDTQYF. CDR3 DNA sequence: TGTGCCAGTAGTAGGGGTGTAAGCACAGATACGCAGTATTTT. The full variable domain, with the rest looked up from reference TRBV19 and TRBJ2-3, is DGGITQSPKYLFRKEGQNVTLSCEQNLNHDAMYWYRQDPGQGLRLIYYSQIVNDFQKGDIAEGYSVSREKKESFPLTVTSAQKNPTAFYLCASSRGVSTDTQYFGPGTRLTVL.

This clone was seen repeatedly, ten times or more. The rearrangement links TRBV5-1 to TRBJ2-5, with 8 nucleotides matching TRBD2. CDR3 length: 14 residues. CDR1 is SGHRS, CDR2 YFSETQ, per germline. V lost 3 bases to trimming and J lost 5 bases; unmatched junction nucleotides: 6. The DNA for the CDR3 is TGCGCCAGCAGCTATAGCGGGAAGGGGGAGACCCAGTACTTC. Translating gives CASSYSGKGETQYF.

As to this clone: This sequence may be a read error, since a much larger clone differs from it by one base. The chain combines TRBV19 with TRBJ1-3; D remains unclear. In germline, CDR1 is LNHDA, CDR2 SQIVND (reference sequence). The CDR3 runs 14 residues. This CDR3 is CANRTQISGNTTYF. Here the CDR3 DNA reads TGTGCCAATAGGACGCAGATCTCTGGAAACACCACATATTTT.

This clone occurred a few times. V and J are TRBV5-1 and TRBJ1-2, with 7 bases identical to TRBD1. CDR3 length: 14 amino acids. From germline, CDR1 is SGHRS and CDR2 YFSETQ. V trimming: 4 bases; J trimming: 2 bases; junction bases outside the gene matches: 5. In DNA form, the CDR3 reads TGCGCCAGCAGCCTCGGGACAGCGAACTATGGCTACACCTTC. It codes for CASSLGTANYGYTF.

This clone was detected a few times. The rearrangement uses TRBV27 and TRBJ2-7; the D gene is possibly TRBD1 (5 bases). Deletions cut 10 bases from V and 3 bases from J, with 16 bases between. The CDR3 totals 13 residues. CDR1 and CDR2 (germline): MNHEY, SMNVEV (reference sequence). CDR3 residues: CAIILRRDYEQYF. The CDR3 region has the DNA TGTGCCATCATTCTCCGCAGGGACTACGAGCAGTACTTC.

This clone was counted ten times or more. The rearrangement uses TRBV29-1 and TRBJ1-2, with unresolved D. CDR1 is SQVTM, CDR2 ANQGSEA, per germline. This CDR3 spans 14 amino acids. Trimming left V 3 bases short and J 8 bases short, with 19 bases between. The CDR3 DNA follows: TGCAGCGTTGAGGGGAGCCTGGAGCAACGGGGCTACACCTTC. It yields the protein CSVEGSLEQRGYTF.

The sample holds many counts of this clone. The junction departs from the called germline gene at one end, perhaps through a read error. The chain links TRBV28 to TRBJ1-1; tentative D call: TRBD1 (5 bases). In germline, CDR1 is MDHEN, CDR2 SYDVKM. The CDR3 spans 11 residues. CDR3 DNA sequence: TGTGCCAGCAGTTCAGGGACTGGAGCTTTCTTT. The encoded protein is CASSSGTGAFF. Full variable domain (remainder filled in from reference TRBV28 and TRBJ1-1): DVKVTQSSRYLVKRTGEKVFLECVQDMDHENMFWYRQDPGLGLRLIYFSYDVKMKEKGDIPEGYSVSREKKERFSLILESASTNQTSMYLCASSSGTGAFFGQGTRLTVV.

This clone was detected many times. The DNA of the CDR3 is TGTGCCAGCAGCCAAAATGGGGGCACTGAAGCTTTCTTT. As protein: CASSQNGGTEAFF. The chain employs TRBV4-2 and TRBJ1-1; D might be TRBD1 (5 bases). CDR3 length: 13 residues. CDR1 is LGHNA and CDR2 is YNFKEQ in the germline V gene. Trimming removed 2 bases at V and 4 bases at J, with 8 bases between.